The 9 T cell receptor beta chains presented below share a single source sample, sequenced in a study of OX40 agonist ivuxolimab in advanced cancers. Library creation used the immunoSEQ multiplex PCR assay. The clones in this table, taken by TCRdb from immuneACCESS, are in-frame only. Not every clone is retained; where verified, under half of the shortfall comes from an unresolved V gene, and the cause of the rest is unknown. The sample contains approximately 73,000 clones, approximately 90% of them found a single time. The top ten hold 2.8% of the sample. The source material was CD4+ or CD8+ T cells sorted from blood, sampled in a trial of the OX40 agonist ivuxolimab. The receptors were gathered from an adult with an advanced solid tumor such as melanoma, head and neck, liver or kidney cancer.

This clone was picked up one time. This chain links TRBV7-9 with TRBJ2-7; no reliable D call. Germline V lookup: CDR1 SEHNR, CDR2 FQNEAQ (reference sequence). The CDR3 extends over 14 amino acids. V was shortened by 5 bases and J by 2 bases, with 13 bases between the two germline ends. The CDR3 nucleotides are TGTGCCAGCAGCAAAGCCCTTGGAACCTACGAGCAGTACTTC. This codes for CASSKALGTYEQYF.

This chain links TRBV29-1 with TRBJ2-5; the match to TRBD2 covers 9 bases. This CDR3 has 15 amino acids. Losses at the gene ends were 8 bases for V and 2 bases for J; bases not matched to a gene: 12. Germline CDR1 is SQVTM and CDR2 is ANQGSEA. CDR3 coding DNA: TGCAGCACCAGCGGGGGGACCGTACCGCAAGAGACCCAGTACTTC. It codes for CSTSGGTVPQETQYF.

V usage is TRBV7-9 and J usage is TRBJ1-2; TRBD1 aligns across 9 bases. This CDR3 comprises 16 residues. Germline lookup yields CDR1 SEHNR and CDR2 FQNEAQ (reference sequence). The junction had 8 bases not matched to a gene; V was cut back by 4 bases and J by 2 bases. The CDR3 region is CASSWDGDRANYGYTF. The CDR3 DNA reads as TGTGCCAGCAGCTGGGACGGGGACAGGGCCAACTATGGCTACACCTTC.

This clone was picked up one time. This chain uses TRBV19 with TRBJ1-2; tentative D call: TRBD1 (5 bases). This CDR3 spans 12 amino acids. Trimming left V 5 bases short and J 13 bases short, with 17 bases between. Germline V CDR1 and CDR2: LNHDA, SQIVND (reference sequence). CDR3 loop: CASSQNMGVRTF. The DNA of the CDR3 is TGTGCCAGTAGTCAGAACATGGGGGTACGCACCTTC.

This chain joins TRBV6-1 and TRBJ1-1; D remains unclear. This CDR3 spans 11 amino acids. The germline V gene encodes CDR1 MNHNS and CDR2 SASEGT. V lost 6 bases and J 4 bases, leaving 6 bases between the germline ends. CDR3 DNA: TGTGCCAGCAGGGCAGCCACTGAAGCTTTCTTT. Translated, it gives CASRAATEAFF.

This chain uses TRBV29-1 with TRBJ1-1; D not certain. The CDR3 loop spans 13 amino acids. Germline V lookup: CDR1 SQVTM, CDR2 ANQGSEA. Trimming stripped 7 bases from V and 6 bases from J, with 18 bases between. The CDR3 sequence is CSAQPTGRSEAFF. In DNA, the CDR3 is TGCAGCGCCCAACCTACCGGGAGGTCTGAAGCTTTCTTT. The full variable domain, rest sourced from reference TRBV29-1 and TRBJ1-1, is SAVISQKPSRDICQRGTSLTIQCQVDSQVTMMFWYRQQPGQSLTLIATANQGSEATYESGFVIDKFPISRPNLTFSTLTVSNMSPEDSSIYLCSAQPTGRSEAFFGQGTRLTVV.

V usage is TRBV6-6 and J usage is TRBJ1-1; no definite D call. The CDR3 totals 15 residues. Trimming took 0 bases from V and 3 from J, leaving 11 bases between them. Germline V gene sequence: CDR1 MNHNY, CDR2 SVGAGI (reference sequence). The DNA for the CDR3 is TGTGCCAGCAGTTACTCCCCGGGTGTGGACACTGAAGCTTTCTTT. Its protein is CASSYSPGVDTEAFF.

This clone was recorded only once. V usage is TRBV29-1 and J usage is TRBJ2-3; D is possibly TRBD2 (6 bases). The V and J ends lost 3 bases and 2 bases respectively, with 12 bases between them. This CDR3 region has 14 residues. CDR1 and CDR2 (germline): SQVTM, ANQGSEA. The DNA of the CDR3 is TGCAGCGTTGAGGGGGGAACCCCCACAGATACGCAGTATTTT. Translation: CSVEGGTPTDTQYF.

J is TRBJ2-1 and V is TRBV5-4; 10 bases match TRBD1. Losses at the gene ends were 4 bases for V and 8 bases for J; bases not matched to a gene: 9. The CDR3 spans 15 residues. Per the germline V gene, CDR1 is SGHNT and CDR2 is YYREEE (reference sequence). The CDR3 region has the DNA TGTGCCAGCAGCCTGACAGGGGGCCCCGTGGATGAGCAGTTCTTC. Residues: CASSLTGGPVDEQFF.